The rows below give T cell receptor beta chains drawn from one sample of a study of CD8+ T cells in alopecia areata. Using immunoSEQ multiplex PCR, the repertoire was profiled, and TCRdb retains in-frame clones only, with some absent. In the table there are 150,000 to 200,000 clones, roughly 60% of which are singletons. The sample was CD4+ T cells sorted from blood, taken at week 0. These receptors were taken from a human donor with alopecia areata. Each CDR3 is given with its conserved first and last residue. D genes are given only for firm matches. Only part of the rows carry a size: once, few, many, or a class if the clone is expanded.

TRBJ1-2	TRBV5-1	NA	NA	CASSLVASDNYGYTF	TGCGCCAGCAGCTTGGTTGCCAGCGATAACTATGGCTACACCTTC
TRBJ2-5	TRBV29-1	NA	TRBD1	CSAMGQPVGETQYF	TGCAGCGCAATGGGACAGCCAGTAGGAGAGACCCAGTACTTC
TRBJ2-2	TRBV10-3	NA	NA	CASRGRAGELFF	TGTGCCTCCCGGGGAAGGGCCGGGGAGCTGTTTTTT
TRBJ2-7	TRBV25-1	NA	NA	CASSETGSARTYEQYF	TGTGCCAGCAGTGAAACGGGGTCGGCCCGTACCTACGAGCAGTACTTC
TRBJ1-2	TRBV29-1	NA	NA	CSVEVPSIQRGYTF	TGCAGCGTTGAAGTTCCCTCTATTCAAAGAGGCTACACCTTC
TRBJ2-7	TRBV27	NA	TRBD1	CASSSTGEGQYF	TGTGCCAGCAGTTCGACAGGGGAAGGGCAGTACTTC
TRBJ1-6	TRBV28	once	NA	CASRRGGPLHF	TGTGCCAGCAGGAGGGGAGGACCCCTCCACTTT
TRBJ1-5	TRBV29-1	NA	NA	CSVEQGTNQPQHF	TGCAGCGTTGAACAGGGAACCAATCAGCCCCAGCATTTT
TRBJ2-3	TRBV28	NA	TRBD1	CASSPDRVDTQYF	TGTGCCAGCAGTCCCGACAGGGTGGATACGCAGTATTTT
TRBJ2-7	TRBV29-1	NA	NA	CSVAASSYEQYF	TGCAGCGTTGCAGCCTCTTCCTACGAGCAGTACTTC
TRBJ2-7	TRBV30	once	NA	CAWRKPLPTYEQYF	TGTGCCTGGAGGAAGCCACTACCGACCTACGAGCAGTACTTC
TRBJ2-1	TRBV30	once	TRBD2	CAWTSGFNEQFF	TGTGCCTGGACTAGCGGGTTTAATGAGCAGTTCTTC
TRBJ1-1	TRBV29-1	NA	TRBD1	CSAKRQGAGTEAFF	TGCAGCGCGAAAAGACAGGGGGCTGGAACTGAAGCTTTCTTT
TRBJ1-1	TRBV5-1	NA	TRBD1	CASSSRTGQGVLNTEAFF	TGCGCCAGCAGCTCGCGCACGGGACAGGGGGTCCTGAACACTGAAGCTTTCTTT
TRBJ2-1	TRBV30	few	TRBD1	CAWSVRRTGVNEQFF	TGTGCCTGGAGTGTACGTCGGACAGGGGTCAATGAGCAGTTCTTC
TRBJ2-3	TRBV14	few	TRBD2	CASSQDLAGVFGTDTQYF	TGTGCCAGCAGCCAAGATCTAGCGGGGGTATTTGGCACAGATACGCAGTATTTT
TRBJ1-5	TRBV30	NA	NA	CAWSSGDFNQPQHF	TGTGCCTGGAGTTCGGGGGATTTCAATCAGCCCCAGCATTTT
TRBJ2-7	TRBV6-1	NA	TRBD1	CASTGTARGEQYF	TGTGCCAGCACAGGGACAGCAAGAGGCGAGCAGTACTTC
TRBJ1-1	TRBV6-6	many	TRBD1	CASRDRAATEAFF	TGTGCCAGCAGAGACAGGGCGGCCACTGAAGCTTTCTTT
TRBJ2-7	TRBV30	NA	NA	CACVLPNRQATSYEQYF	TGTGCCTGTGTTCTCCCCAATCGACAGGCGACCTCCTACGAGCAGTACTTC
TRBJ2-5	TRBV5-6	NA	NA	CASSLRPGEAETQYF	TGTGCCAGCAGCTTGAGGCCAGGGGAGGCGGAGACCCAGTACTTC
TRBJ2-3	TRBV9	NA	NA	CASSVGATITDTQYF	TGTGCCAGCAGCGTAGGAGCCACTATCACAGATACGCAGTATTTT
TRBJ1-2	TRBV2	many	NA	CASSDEGNYGYTF	TGTGCCAGCAGTGATGAAGGGAACTATGGCTACACCTTC
TRBJ2-4	TRBV2	NA	NA	CASGDRQNIQYF	TGTGCCAGCGGAGACCGACAAAACATTCAGTACTTC
TRBJ2-7	TRBV5-1	NA	TRBD1	CASSLDGLRDRDYEQYF	TGCGCCAGCAGCTTGGACGGCCTCCGGGACAGGGACTACGAGCAGTACTTC
TRBJ1-5	TRBV30	NA	TRBD1	CAWNKGQALQHF	TGTGCCTGGAATAAGGGACAGGCTCTCCAGCATTTT
TRBJ1-2	TRBV29-1	NA	NA	CSVEGTYGYTF	TGCAGCGTTGAAGGGACTTATGGCTACACCTTC
TRBJ1-4	TRBV4-1	NA	NA	CASSQDPGKLFF	TGCGCCAGCAGCCAAGATCCCGGGAAACTGTTTTTT
TRBJ1-5	TRBV7-2	NA	TRBD1	CASSPGTGGGPQHF	TGTGCCAGCAGCCCCGGGACAGGAGGGGGGCCCCAGCATTTT
TRBJ2-5	TRBV2	NA	NA	CASSIEETQYF	TGTGCCAGCAGTATAGAAGAGACCCAGTACTTC
TRBJ1-1	TRBV30	NA	NA	CAWTRNGGGTEAFF	TGTGCCTGGACCCGAAATGGGGGTGGCACTGAAGCTTTCTTT
TRBJ2-7	TRBV7-9	NA	TRBD1	CASSRTGAYEQYF	TGTGCCAGCAGCCGTACAGGGGCGTACGAGCAGTACTTC
TRBJ1-4	TRBV29-1	NA	TRBD1	CSVASGTGHEKLFF	TGCAGCGTCGCATCCGGGACAGGGCATGAAAAACTGTTTTTT
TRBJ2-2	TRBV6-5	NA	NA	CASRSPGRNTGELFF	TGTGCCAGCAGATCCCCGGGCCGGAACACCGGGGAGCTGTTTTTT
TRBJ2-1	TRBV10-3	few	NA	CAISERVEEQFF	TGTGCCATCAGTGAAAGGGTGGAGGAGCAGTTCTTC
TRBJ1-1	TRBV15	NA	NA	CATSLTQSNTEAFF	TGTGCCACCAGCCTTACACAGTCAAACACTGAAGCTTTCTTT
TRBJ2-2	TRBV30	NA	NA	CAWSVMGAGELFF	TGTGCCTGGAGTGTAATGGGAGCCGGGGAGCTGTTTTTT
TRBJ2-2	TRBV29-1	few	NA	CSVGRRLAGELFF	TGCAGCGTTGGCAGGCGGTTAGCTGGGGAGCTGTTTTTT
TRBJ1-6	TRBV30	NA	NA	CACPDRHTGSPLHF	TGTGCCTGCCCCGATAGGCATACGGGATCACCCCTCCACTTT
TRBJ2-7	TRBV4-3	NA	NA	CASSQADSKAEQYF	TGCGCCAGCAGCCAAGCCGACAGTAAAGCGGAGCAGTACTTC
TRBJ2-7	TRBV27	once	NA	CASSRLGGHPYEQYF	TGTGCCAGCAGCCGCCTCGGGGGCCACCCCTACGAGCAGTACTTC
TRBJ2-3	TRBV5-1	NA	NA	CAGRQDSTDTQYF	TGCGCCGGACGACAGGACAGCACAGATACGCAGTATTTT
TRBJ2-7	TRBV11-2	few	NA	CASSSIALEQYF	TGTGCCAGCAGCTCCATCGCCCTGGAGCAGTACTTC
TRBJ2-3	TRBV18	NA	NA	CASSPFADTQYF	TGTGCCAGCTCACCTTTTGCAGATACGCAGTATTTT
TRBJ2-2	TRBV29-1	NA	NA	CSTRQANTGELFF	TGCAGCACAAGACAGGCAAACACCGGGGAGCTGTTTTTT
TRBJ1-5	TRBV7-8	NA	TRBD1	CASSGDRGDQPQHF	TGTGCCAGCAGCGGCGACAGGGGGGATCAGCCCCAGCATTTT
TRBJ2-4	TRBV18	NA	NA	CASSHVDIQYF	TGTGCCAGCTCACATGTAGACATTCAGTACTTC